The entry below gives a single T cell receptor beta chain sequence along with its context. This CDR3 comprises 13 residues. Germline CDR1 SGHVS, CDR2 FNYEAQ. V lost 7 bases, J lost 2 bases, and 10 bases lay in between. The data were taken from a study of T-cell reconstitution after alpha-beta-depleted transplantation in children. Unique molecular identifiers were built into the TCRbeta library. TCRdb fed the PCR reads into MiXCR, producing one record per CDR3 protein. The repertoire holds some 400,000 distinct CDR3 sequences, with about 20% as singletons. The chain employs TRBV7-6 and TRBJ2-3; no reliable D call. The starting material was PBMCs from the stem cell graft donor, obtained from the stem cell graft. The TCR comes from a human donor who donated a stem cell graft to a child with acute myeloid leukemia. The DNA for the CDR3 is TGTGCCAGCAAATCCCGGGCCACAGATACGCAGTATTTT. It encodes CASKSRATDTQYF.